The present entry profiles one TCR beta chain with its context. Here immunoSEQ multiplex PCR was the method, and the copy in TCRdb shows in-frame clones only, minus some. The sample records a few hundred thousand clones, about 86% being singletons. Across under 25 US areas, participants ranged in age from roughly 18 to 95 years. Cohorts were based on clinical histories the participants reported. These data originate in a study of blood T cell repertoires in COVID-19. Looking at the study overall: Samples of COVID-19 (acute and convalescent) were obtained from the United States, Italy and Spain. Sources were T cells, B-cell-depleted T cells, or PBMCs; the material itself was cDNA or gDNA.

The V and J ends lost 6 bases and 0 bases, in that order; junction bases with no gene match: 4. Germline CDR1 and CDR2: SQVTM and ANQGSEA. The CDR3 has 13 amino acids. Sequencing input: PBMCs or T cells enriched from blood (not recorded which). The V and J genes are TRBV29-1 and TRBJ1-1; 7 bases fit TRBD1. This TCR was sampled from a woman between 40 and 55 years old with acute COVID-19. CDR3 sequence reads: CSVRTGMNTEAFF. The CDR3 nucleotides read TGCAGCGTCAGGACAGGCATGAACACTGAAGCTTTCTTT. The whole variable domain, filled in from reference TRBV29-1 and TRBJ1-1, reads SAVISQKPSRDICQRGTSLTIQCQVDSQVTMMFWYRQQPGQSLTLIATANQGSEATYESGFVIDKFPISRPNLTFSTLTVSNMSPEDSSIYLCSVRTGMNTEAFFGQGTRLTVV.